A selection of T cell receptor beta chains follows, all from one sample in a study of blood T cell repertoires in COVID-19. The data were produced by immunoSEQ multiplex PCR, yet TCRdb's version contains in-frame clones alone and is incomplete. Seen here are roughly 80,000 clones, approximately 80% observed once, and the top ten hold around 5.8%. The sequencing input was peripheral blood. Receptors were obtained from a man aged 60 to 69 with active or convalescent COVID-19. CDR3s include the opening cysteine and the closing phenylalanine or tryptophan. The D gene is left open where the match is weak. Not all rows give a size; the values are once, few, many and, for expanded clones, a class.

clone_size d_call j_call v_call cdr3_nt cdr3_aa
. . TRBJ2-5 TRBV3-1/TRBV3-2 TGTGCCAGCGCACGACAGGCCCAAGAGACCCAGTACTTC CASARQAQETQYF
. TRBD1 TRBJ1-2 TRBV28 TGTGCCAGCAGGAGTGGACAGGGGGCAGATGGCTACACCTTC CASRSGQGADGYTF
. . TRBJ2-3 TRBV24-1 TGTGCCACCAGTGATTCGACCTTACTAGCACATACGCAGTATTTT CATSDSTLLAHTQYF
. . TRBJ2-5 TRBV7-7 TGTGCTAGCAGCCGAGAACGTGCGGAGACCCAGTACTTC CASSRERAETQYF
. TRBD1 TRBJ2-5 TRBV5-1 TGCGCCAGCAAACCGGGACAGGGAGGAGAGACCCAGTACTTC CASKPGQGGETQYF
. . TRBJ2-3 TRBV5-8 TGTGCCAGCAGCGCAACTAGGGGCACAGATACGCAGTATTTT CASSATRGTDTQYF
. TRBD2 TRBJ2-1 TRBV5-1 TGCGCCAGCAAATCTAGCGGGGGGGCTTTTGAGCAGTTCTTC CASKSSGGAFEQFF
. . TRBJ2-5 TRBV4-2 TGTGCCAGCAGCCAAGATCCGGGGCGGGGACTCTCTGAGACCCAGTACTTC CASSQDPGRGLSETQYF
. TRBD2 TRBJ2-2 TRBV3-1/TRBV3-2 TGTGCCAGCAAAGGACTAGCGGGGGGGCCGGGCACCGGGGAGCTGTTTTTT CASKGLAGGPGTGELFF
. . TRBJ2-5 TRBV7-2 TGTGCCAGCAGTATACCTCGGGAGACCCAGTACTTC CASSIPRETQYF
. TRBD1 TRBJ1-6 TRBV7-2 TGTGCCAGCAGCTTGAAACTACCTACAGGGGTCGCATATAATTCACCCCTCCACTTT CASSLKLPTGVAYNSPLHF
once TRBD2 TRBJ2-2 TRBV9 TGTGCCAGCAGCGTAGCAGCGGGGGGGGCAACCGGGGAGCTGTTTTTT CASSVAAGGATGELFF
. TRBD1 TRBJ2-7 TRBV18 TGTGCCAGCTCACAGGGGACAGCCGCCTCCTACGAGCAGTACTTC CASSQGTAASYEQYF
. TRBD1 TRBJ2-7 TRBV10-3 TGTGCCATCAGTGACGCGGGACAGGGGGCCTACGAGCAGTACTTC CAISDAGQGAYEQYF
. TRBD2 TRBJ2-3 TRBV5-1 TGCGCCAGCAGCTCTCTACGGACTAGCGGGGGGGCAAGGACAGATACGCAGTATTTT CASSSLRTSGGARTDTQYF
. TRBD1 TRBJ1-2 TRBV19 TGTGCCAGTAGCAAGGGACAGCACTATGGCTACACCTTC CASSKGQHYGYTF
. . TRBJ1-1 TRBV5-1 TGCGCCAGCTCCCCTCAGGGGCTGGACACTGAAGCTTTCTTT CASSPQGLDTEAFF
. TRBD1 TRBJ1-1 TRBV2 TGTGCCAGCAGTCCCAGGGGGACTTACACTGAAGCTTTCTTT CASSPRGTYTEAFF
. TRBD1 TRBJ2-1 TRBV25-1 TGTGCCAGCAGTAGAGAGACAGGGTACTCCTACAATGAGCAGTTCTTC CASSRETGYSYNEQFF
. . TRBJ2-7 TRBV13 TGTGCCAGCAGCCGGCAGGGCTACGAGCAGTACTTC CASSRQGYEQYF